The 5 T cell receptor beta chains reported below all come from one sample, sequenced in a study of TIL therapy for anti-PD-1-resistant metastatic lung cancer. Documented time point: pre-treatment sample, taken before nivolumab and TIL therapy. This was the immunoSEQ v3 assay. Some clones are missing from TCRdb's copy, which holds only in-frame ones; the method was immunoSEQ multiplex PCR. The sample carries about 46,000 clones, 65% to 90% recorded once. This sample comprised blood, obtained at baseline. Receptors were obtained from a person aged 30 to 80 with non-small cell lung cancer.

This chain uses TRBV7-3 with TRBJ1-1, with 9 bases matching TRBD1. Per the germline V gene, CDR1 is SGHTA and CDR2 is FQGTGA. CDR3 length: 17 amino acids. V shed 4 bases and J 3 bases; nucleotides not matched to a gene: 12. CDR3 amino acids: CASSSQPTGTGYTEAFF. In DNA, the CDR3 is TGTGCCAGCAGCTCCCAACCAACCGGGACAGGGTACACTGAAGCTTTCTTT.

This rearrangement joins TRBV6-4 to TRBJ2-1; 7 nucleotides agree with TRBD2. Germline trimming cut 3 bases from V and 6 bases from J; bases unmatched to any gene: 5. Germline CDR1 reads MRHNA; CDR2 reads SNTAGT. The CDR3 sequence is 14 residues long. The CDR3 DNA is TGTGCCAGCAGTGAGCGGGGGACCGTCAATGAGCAGTTCTTC. It encodes CASSERGTVNEQFF.

The chain is built from TRBV10-2 and TRBJ2-7; TRBD1 matches at 8 bases. J lost 4 bases, V lost 7 bases, and 3 bases had no gene match. This CDR3 comprises 12 residues. From germline, CDR1 is WSHSY and CDR2 SAAADI. The CDR3 DNA reads as TGCGCCAGCACCGGACAGGGATACGAGCAGTACTTC. Encoded protein: CASTGQGYEQYF.

The chain links TRBV13 to TRBJ2-1; 9 bases match TRBD2. The CDR3 sequence is 15 residues long. Germline CDR1 reads PRHDT; CDR2 reads FYEKMQ (reference sequence). J gave up 5 bases and V 7 bases, and 9 bases lay outside the gene matches. The CDR3 loop is CASTRAGGPHNEQFF. CDR3 sequence (DNA): TGTGCCAGCACTAGGGCGGGAGGGCCTCACAATGAGCAGTTCTTC.

The chain recombines TRBV6-1 with TRBJ2-7; D remains unclear. Per the germline V gene, CDR1 is MNHNS and CDR2 is SASEGT. V was trimmed by 2 bases and J by 6 bases, leaving 11 bases between them. This CDR3 is 13 amino acids long. The CDR3 spells CASSEIPTPEQYF. CDR3 sequence (DNA): TGTGCCAGCAGTGAAATCCCGACACCCGAGCAGTACTTC.